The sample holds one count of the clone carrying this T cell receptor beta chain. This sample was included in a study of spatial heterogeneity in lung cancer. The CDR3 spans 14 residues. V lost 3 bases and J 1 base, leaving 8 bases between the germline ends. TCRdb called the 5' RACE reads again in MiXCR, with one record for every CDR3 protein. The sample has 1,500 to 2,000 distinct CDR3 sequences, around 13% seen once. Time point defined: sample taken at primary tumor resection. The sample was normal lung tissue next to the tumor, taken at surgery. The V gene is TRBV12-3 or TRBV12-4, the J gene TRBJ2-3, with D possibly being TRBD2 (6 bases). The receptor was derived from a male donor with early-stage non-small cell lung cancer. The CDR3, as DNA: TGTGCCAGCAGTTTCGGCGGGGGCACAGATACGCAGTATTTT. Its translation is CASSFGGGTDTQYF.